The 32 T cell receptor beta chains below all came from one sample that was sequenced in a study of blood T cell repertoires in COVID-19. Clones were read by immunoSEQ multiplex PCR, and TCRdb kept only the in-frame ones, dropping some. The data contain around 100,000 clones, about 91% of them singletons. The sample comprised peripheral blood. The receptor set was obtained from a human donor with active COVID-19. The donor label of this sample is uncertain.

The V call is TRBV9, the J call TRBJ2-1, with 9 bases matching TRBD2. Germline CDR1 is SGDLS and CDR2 is YYNGEE. The CDR3 loop spans 16 amino acids. The V segment lost 4 bases and the J segment 7 bases; nucleotides outside the gene matches: 12. CDR3 sequence: CASSPYDNSGGNEQFF. The CDR3 region has the DNA TGTGCCAGCAGCCCCTACGACAATAGCGGGGGTAATGAGCAGTTCTTC.

The rearrangement uses TRBV6-5 and TRBJ2-7; D is perhaps TRBD1 (5 bases). The CDR3 runs to 14 residues. V was shortened by 4 bases and J by 4 bases, with 14 bases between the two germline ends. The germline CDR1 and CDR2 sequences are MNHEY and SVGAGI. This CDR3 reads CASSSAGPQYEQYF. CDR3 DNA: TGTGCCAGCAGTTCGGCAGGGCCCCAGTACGAGCAGTACTTC.

The rearrangement joins TRBV28 to TRBJ2-3; 7 positions agree with TRBD1. The trim removed 6 bases at V and 0 bases at J, leaving 3 bases unmatched. This CDR3 has 14 amino acids. Germline V gives CDR1 MDHEN, CDR2 SYDVKM. The CDR3 coding sequence is TGTGCCAGCAGAAGACAGGGTAGCACAGATACGCAGTATTTT. Protein: CASRRQGSTDTQYF.

The chain joins TRBV2 to TRBJ2-5; perhaps TRBD1 as D (6 bases). V was trimmed by 6 bases and J by 4 bases, leaving 12 bases between them. The CDR3 runs to 13 residues. Germline V gives CDR1 SNHLY, CDR2 FYNNEI. The CDR3 coding sequence is TGTGCCAGCAGAACAGGGACGGTAGAGACCCAGTACTTC. Translation gives CASRTGTVETQYF.

The chain combines TRBV15 with TRBJ1-5; tentative D call: TRBD1 (5 bases). Trimming stripped 7 bases from V and 2 bases from J, with 15 bases between. From germline, CDR1 is LNHNV and CDR2 YYDKDF (reference sequence). CDR3 length equals 15 residues. The CDR3 loop is CATTIEWGGNQPQHF. For the CDR3, the DNA is TGTGCCACCACTATAGAATGGGGGGGCAATCAGCCCCAGCATTTT.

Here the CDR3 DNA reads TGTGCCAGCTCACCTTCTTCCGGGAACACTGAAGCTTTCTTT. Translation gives CASSPSSGNTEAFF. The rearrangement joins TRBV18 to TRBJ1-1; D unresolved. The V gene's germline CDR1 is KGHSH and CDR2 LQKENI. V shed 3 bases and J shed 1 base, with 9 bases lying between them. The CDR3 has 14 amino acids.

This clone appeared a single time. This chain uses TRBV6-5 with TRBJ1-1, with TRBD1 identical over 8 bases. With 4 bases clipped from V and 3 bases from J, the junction kept 4 bases outside the gene matches. The CDR3 contains 14 residues. CDR1 and CDR2 (germline): MNHEY, SVGAGI. CDR3 protein: CASSSRGLDTEAFF. Here the CDR3 DNA reads TGTGCCAGCAGTTCCAGGGGGCTAGACACTGAAGCTTTCTTT.

The rearrangement uses TRBV19 and TRBJ2-4; the match to TRBD2 covers 9 bases. This CDR3 region has 14 residues. J lost 9 bases, V lost 3 bases, and 6 bases had no gene match. Germline CDR1 LNHDA, CDR2 SQIVND (reference sequence). The chain's CDR3 is CASSIQASGAIQYF. In DNA form, the CDR3 reads TGTGCCAGTAGTATCCAGGCTAGCGGGGCCATTCAGTACTTC. Complete variable domain (other parts from reference TRBV19 and TRBJ2-4): DGGITQSPKYLFRKEGQNVTLSCEQNLNHDAMYWYRQDPGQGLRLIYYSQIVNDFQKGDIAEGYSVSREKKESFPLTVTSAQKNPTAFYLCASSIQASGAIQYFGAGTRLSVL.

The chain has TRBV15 and TRBJ1-2; possibly TRBD1 for D (5 bases). Germline-derived CDR1 and CDR2 are LNHNV and YYDKDF (reference sequence). The CDR3 length is 15 residues. Deletions cut 5 bases from V and 5 bases from J, with 18 bases between. The CDR3 DNA sequence: TGTGCCACCAGCGCGGGTCGGGGGGGACTGTATGGCTACACCTTC. It yields the protein CATSAGRGGLYGYTF.

The rearrangement links TRBV19 to TRBJ1-1; D might be TRBD1 (5 bases). The CDR3 is made up of 15 amino acids. Trimming cost V 9 bases and J 3 bases, with 20 bases left between them. Germline V lookup: CDR1 LNHDA, CDR2 SQIVND (reference sequence). The CDR3 loop is CASKPYLGGYTEAFF. Written as DNA, the CDR3 is TGTGCCAGCAAACCCTACTTGGGGGGATACACTGAAGCTTTCTTT. The whole variable domain, filled in from reference TRBV19 and TRBJ1-1, reads DGGITQSPKYLFRKEGQNVTLSCEQNLNHDAMYWYRQDPGQGLRLIYYSQIVNDFQKGDIAEGYSVSREKKESFPLTVTSAQKNPTAFYLCASKPYLGGYTEAFFGQGTRLTVV.

The chain couples TRBV25-1 to TRBJ2-1; D might be TRBD1 (6 bases). The V end was cut by 6 bases, the J end by 8 bases, with 23 bases between. The germline V gene has CDR1 MGHDK and CDR2 SYGVNS. There are 16 residues in the CDR3. CDR3 protein: CASRDQDRSKGDEQFF. For the CDR3, the DNA is TGTGCCAGCAGGGATCAAGACAGGTCGAAGGGCGATGAGCAGTTCTTC.

This clone was recorded only once. This rearrangement joins TRBV7-3 to TRBJ2-1; 7 nucleotides line up with TRBD2. Germline lookup yields CDR1 SGHTA and CDR2 FQGTGA. The J segment lost 2 bases and the V segment lost 3 bases, leaving 4 bases of the junction unmatched. The CDR3 contains 15 residues. The CDR3 nucleotides are TGTGCCAGCAGCTTGGGCGGGGGTCCCTACAATGAGCAGTTCTTC. Its protein product is CASSLGGGPYNEQFF.

J is TRBJ2-5 and V is TRBV5-5, with 8 bases that match TRBD1. Germline V gene data show CDR1 as SGHKS and CDR2 as YYEKEE (reference sequence). CDR3 size: 17 residues. J was trimmed by 5 bases and V by 0 bases; bases with no gene match: 12. CDR3 protein: CASSLAERNRGMETQYF. CDR3 bases: TGTGCCAGCAGCTTGGCCGAGAGAAACAGGGGGATGGAGACCCAGTACTTC.

V usage is TRBV6-4 and J usage is TRBJ2-2, with D possibly matching TRBD2 (6 bases). V lost 5 bases, J lost 4 bases, and 8 bases lay in between. The CDR3 contains 13 residues. Germline V gene lookup returns CDR1 MRHNA and CDR2 SNTAGT. CDR3: CASSSTSTGELFF. The CDR3 bases are TGTGCCAGCAGTTCGACTAGCACCGGGGAGCTGTTTTTT.

V and J are TRBV27 and TRBJ1-2; no clear D gene. Germline V CDR1 and CDR2: MNHEY, SMNVEV (reference sequence). This CDR3 spans 15 amino acids. V dropped 1 base and J dropped 4 bases, with 13 bases sitting between them. The CDR3 sequence is CASSLYGERLYGYTF. The CDR3 nucleotides are TGTGCCAGCAGTTTATACGGGGAGCGCCTCTATGGCTACACCTTC.

This rearrangement joins TRBV4-1 to TRBJ1-4, with 11 positions matching TRBD1. Germline lookup yields CDR1 MGHRA and CDR2 YSYEKL. The trim removed 7 bases at V and 1 base at J, leaving 8 bases unmatched. CDR3 length: 17 amino acids. The CDR3 here is CASNPGTGGVTNEKLFF. As DNA, the CDR3 is TGCGCCAGCAACCCTGGGACAGGGGGAGTAACTAATGAAAAACTGTTTTTT.

This chain joins TRBV11-2 and TRBJ1-2; the match to TRBD1 covers 7 bases. The trim removed 7 bases at V and 4 bases at J, leaving 9 bases unmatched. The CDR3 has 14 residues. Germline-derived CDR1 and CDR2 are SGHAT and FQNNGV. The CDR3 DNA reads TGTGCCAGCACACCGGACAGGAATAGCTATGGCTACACCTTC. This sequence encodes CASTPDRNSYGYTF.

The V and J genes are TRBV15 and TRBJ1-2, with TRBD1 matching 7 bases. Germline V gene data show CDR1 as LNHNV and CDR2 as YYDKDF (reference sequence). This CDR3 is 16 amino acids long. The J segment lost 3 bases and the V segment lost 3 bases, leaving 10 bases of the junction unmatched. Here the CDR3 DNA reads TGTGCCACCAGCAGCTCTTTAACAGGGGATCACTATGGCTACACCTTC. This encodes CATSSSLTGDHYGYTF.

The rearrangement links TRBV13 to TRBJ1-4; D gene unclear. V gave up 5 bases and J gave up 2 bases, with 12 bases separating them. Germline values: CDR1 PRHDT, CDR2 FYEKMQ (reference sequence). This CDR3 is built from 15 residues. CDR3 loop: CASSRRPGTNEKLFF. In nucleotides, the CDR3 is TGTGCCAGCAGCCGGAGACCGGGGACTAATGAAAAACTGTTTTTT.

V is TRBV13 and J is TRBJ2-3, with D maybe TRBD2 (7 bases). Trimming took off 5 bases at V and 5 bases at J, with 17 bases between the two ends. Germline values: CDR1 PRHDT, CDR2 FYEKMQ (reference sequence). The CDR3 spans 15 residues. The CDR3 reads CASSPLRGAQDTQYF. The DNA of the CDR3 is TGTGCCAGCAGCCCCCTCCGGGGGGCTCAAGATACGCAGTATTTT.

This clone was found a few times. V and J are TRBV3-1 (or the pseudogene TRBV3-2) and TRBJ2-3, with TRBD2 matching over 10 bases. The J segment lost 2 bases and the V segment lost 4 bases, leaving 6 bases of the junction unmatched. Germline lookup yields CDR1 LGHDT and CDR2 YNNKEL (reference sequence). The length of the CDR3 is 16 residues. The CDR3 coding sequence is TGTGCCAGCAGCCGAGCGGGGGGGAAGGACACAGATACGCAGTATTTT. It codes for CASSRAGGKDTDTQYF.

V gene TRBV5-1 combines with J gene TRBJ1-4; 10 bases fit TRBD1. CDR3 length: 16 residues. Per the germline V gene, CDR1 is SGHRS and CDR2 is YFSETQ. J gave up 7 bases and V 4 bases, and 10 bases lay outside the gene matches. The CDR3 nucleotides read TGCGCCAGCAGCATGGGACAGGGGAATATAGGTGAAAAACTGTTTTTT. This translates into CASSMGQGNIGEKLFF.

This chain uses TRBV12-3 or TRBV12-4 with TRBJ2-5, with 8 bases identical to TRBD2. CDR3 length: 13 amino acids. Unmatched junction bases numbered 4, after V lost 5 bases and J lost 5 bases. In DNA form, the CDR3 reads TGTGCCAGCAGTCTGACTAGCGTGGAGACCCAGTACTTC. Translated, it gives CASSLTSVETQYF.

This clone has just a few counts. The genes are TRBV5-1 and TRBJ2-3; 9 nucleotides align to TRBD1. Per germline, CDR1 SGHRS and CDR2 YFSETQ. Losses at the gene ends were 0 bases for V and 4 bases for J; bases not matched to a gene: 6. The CDR3 length is 16 residues. The CDR3 is CASSLAPGQGSDTQYF. Here the CDR3 DNA reads TGCGCCAGCAGCTTGGCACCGGGACAGGGATCAGATACGCAGTATTTT.

CDR3 in amino acids: CASSQESTSADTQYF. The DNA of the CDR3 is TGTGCCAGCAGCCAAGAGTCGACTAGCGCAGATACGCAGTATTTT. V is TRBV14 and J is TRBJ2-3, with 8 positions matching TRBD2. V shed 0 bases and J 4 bases; nucleotides not matched to a gene: 3. Per germline, CDR1 SGHDN and CDR2 FVKESK. CDR3 length: 15 amino acids.

V usage is TRBV24-1 and J usage is TRBJ2-1, with 11 bases aligning to TRBD2. Germline CDR1 is KGHDR and CDR2 is SFDVKD. The trim removed 4 bases at V and 16 bases at J, leaving 8 bases unmatched. The length of the CDR3 is 13 residues. The CDR3 region has the DNA TGTGCCACCAGTGAAATGACTAGCGGGGTCCCTTTCTTC. Its protein is CATSEMTSGVPFF.

V usage is TRBV5-1 and J usage is TRBJ1-2; D may be TRBD1 (6 bases). Per germline, CDR1 SGHRS and CDR2 YFSETQ. This CDR3 comprises 18 residues. V was clipped by 3 bases and J by 8 bases, with 29 bases between them. In DNA, the CDR3 is TGCGCCAGCAGCTCGGAGTTTATGGACAGCCCAATTTTTATGGGCTACACCTTC. It yields the protein CASSSEFMDSPIFMGYTF.

This clone occurred once. The CDR3 sequence: CASTPSGRLETYEQYF. Here the CDR3 DNA reads TGTGCCAGCACCCCAAGCGGACGGTTAGAAACCTACGAGCAGTACTTC. This chain uses TRBV28 with TRBJ2-7; a possible D gene is TRBD2 (5 bases). The CDR3 has 16 amino acids. With 7 bases removed from V and 2 bases from J, the gap between germline ends came to 21 bases. CDR1 MDHEN and CDR2 SYDVKM come from the germline V gene.

This clone is a singleton in its sample. The J gene is TRBJ2-2, the V gene TRBV24-1; tentatively, D is TRBD1 (7 bases). The CDR3 loop spans 16 amino acids. V was cut by 3 bases and J by 2 bases, with 12 bases left in between. The germline V gene encodes CDR1 KGHDR and CDR2 SFDVKD. CDR3 residues: CATSDGGTANTGELFF. CDR3 bases: TGTGCCACCAGTGATGGAGGGACAGCAAACACCGGGGAGCTGTTTTTT.

This clone was counted a single time. The rearrangement uses TRBV7-2 and TRBJ2-7; 11 bases line up with TRBD2. V shed 2 bases, J shed 5 bases, and the junction held 11 bases outside the gene matches. The germline V gene encodes CDR1 SGHTA and CDR2 FQGNSA. The CDR3 has 17 amino acids. The CDR3 loop reads CASSLTPSLAGANEQYF. CDR3 DNA: TGTGCCAGCAGCTTAACGCCCTCACTAGCGGGGGCGAACGAGCAGTACTTC.

This chain joins TRBV9 and TRBJ1-1; D perhaps matches TRBD1 (5 bases). V was shortened by 4 bases and J by 6 bases, with 19 bases between the two germline ends. The germline CDR1 and CDR2 sequences are SGDLS and YYNGEE. CDR3 size: 15 residues. DNA of the CDR3: TGTGCCAGCAGCTTATCCCCCGGGGGTATGGCTGAAGCTTTCTTT. Translation gives CASSLSPGGMAEAFF. Full variable domain (missing parts from reference TRBV9 and TRBJ1-1): DSGVTQTPKHLITATGQRVTLRCSPRSGDLSVYWYQQSLDQGLQFLIQYYNGEERAKGNILERFSAQQFPDLHSELNLSSLELGDSALYFCASSLSPGGMAEAFFGQGTRLTVV.

The chain employs TRBV10-3 and TRBJ2-3; 8 bases agree with TRBD1. V shed 2 bases and J 6 bases; nucleotides not matched to a gene: 10. This CDR3 contains 16 residues. Germline V lookup: CDR1 ENHRY, CDR2 SYGVKD. The CDR3 DNA reads TGTGCCATCAGTGAGCTCACAGGGGGAAATTTGGATACGCAGTATTTT. It yields the protein CAISELTGGNLDTQYF.